The 20 T cell receptor beta chains given below trace back to one sample, sequenced in a study of T-cell reconstitution after alpha-beta-depleted transplantation in children. Unique molecular identifiers were used to barcode this TCRbeta library. Each CDR3 protein gets one entry after TCRdb re-called the PCR reads with MiXCR. The sample lists about 610,000 distinct CDR3 sequences, 8% to 11% occurring once. Source: PBMCs from the stem cell graft donor, taken from the stem cell graft. These receptors came from a human donor who donated a stem cell graft to a child with acute myeloid leukemia.

The V call is TRBV27, the J call TRBJ1-2; D perhaps matches TRBD1 (5 bases). Trimming shortened V by 1 base and J by 7 bases, and 13 bases separated the two germline ends. Germline V gives CDR1 MNHEY, CDR2 SMNVEV (reference sequence). The CDR3 covers 14 residues. In DNA, the CDR3 is TGTGCCAGCAGTTTATGGGCAGGGATGGGTGGCTACACCTTC. It encodes CASSLWAGMGGYTF.

This clonotype was observed many times. This chain uses TRBV6-2 or TRBV6-3 with TRBJ2-1; tentative D call: TRBD2 (6 bases). V was cut by 6 bases and J by 6 bases, with 21 bases left in between. Germline assignment: CDR1 MNHEY and CDR2 SVGEGT. The CDR3 length is 16 residues. CDR3 nucleotide sequence: TGTGCCAGCAGCCAGTACGCCTTGGGACTCCTCAATGAGCAGTTCTTC. Translation: CASSQYALGLLNEQFF.

This clonotype was counted between two and nine times. This rearrangement joins TRBV5-1 to TRBJ2-7, with 8 bases fitting TRBD2. Trimming at V came to 6 bases and at J to 1 base, leaving 3 bases not matched to a gene. The CDR3 has 13 amino acids. Per the germline V gene, CDR1 is SGHRS and CDR2 is YFSETQ. CDR3 amino acids: CASTVAGSYEQYF. DNA for the CDR3: TGCGCCAGCACAGTAGCGGGATCCTACGAGCAGTACTTC.

V usage is TRBV5-1 and J usage is TRBJ2-3; D is unclear. V was clipped by 0 bases and J by 8 bases, with 10 bases between them. The CDR3 extends over 13 amino acids. Germline CDR1 is SGHRS and CDR2 is YFSETQ. This CDR3 is CASSLEPGSTQYF. The CDR3 DNA sequence: TGCGCCAGCAGCTTGGAACCAGGTAGTACGCAGTATTTT. The variable domain in full, with the rest retrieved from reference TRBV5-1 and TRBJ2-3, is KAGVTQTPRYLIKTRGQQVTLSCSPISGHRSVSWYQQTPGQGLQFLFEYFSETQRNKGNFPGRFSGRQFSNSRSEMNVSTLELGDSALYLCASSLEPGSTQYFGPGTRLTVL.

This clonotype was found a few times. Since the CDR3 does not end with the conserved phenylalanine or tryptophan, this likely comes from a read error. Because the CDR3's place on the DNA is in doubt, the DNA is left out and the CDR3 is given as listed by TCRdb. The chain is built from TRBV3-1 and TRBJ2-1; the D call of TRBD2 is as the table states it, not checked on the DNA. The CDR3 sequence runs 9 residues, both termini included. Germline V CDR1 and CDR2: LGHDT, YNNKEL (reference sequence). This chain's CDR3 is CASSKGLAV.

The V gene is TRBV11-2, the J gene TRBJ2-7; 9 nucleotides align to TRBD2. With V trimmed by 4 bases and J by 5 bases, 15 bases remained unmatched. The CDR3 extends over 17 amino acids. Germline-derived CDR1 and CDR2 are SGHAT and FQNNGV. CDR3 in DNA: TGTGCCAGCAGCTACGGGCGGAAGCGGGAGGTTGGCAACGAGCAGTACTTC. This translates into CASSYGRKREVGNEQYF.

This clonotype was seen many times. V gene TRBV6-1 combines with J gene TRBJ2-6; D gene unclear. Trimming took off 4 bases at V and 0 bases at J, with 13 bases between the two ends. Looked up from germline, CDR1 is MNHNS and CDR2 is SASEGT. The CDR3 length is 17 residues. CDR3 residues: CASSAGLLLSGANVLTF. In nucleotides, the CDR3 is TGTGCCAGCAGTGCCGGGCTCCTACTCTCTGGGGCCAACGTCCTGACTTTC.

Concerning this clonotype: At one end, the junction sequence differs from germline, possibly due to a read error. The chain employs TRBV12-3 or TRBV12-4 and TRBJ2-7; unclear D gene. The CDR3 has 11 amino acids. The CDR3 DNA is TGTGCCACCAGTTTAAACTACGAGCAGTACTTC. Its translation is CATSLNYEQYF.

This clonotype was seen at least ten times. The chain employs TRBV11-3 and TRBJ2-1, with D possibly being TRBD1 or TRBD2 (5 bases each). The CDR3 covers 15 residues. V was pared by 5 bases and J by 0 bases, with 11 bases between. Per the germline V gene, CDR1 is SGHNT and CDR2 is YENEEA. The CDR3 sequence: CASSEGTSSYNEQFF. CDR3 DNA sequence: TGTGCCAGCAGCGAAGGGACGAGCTCCTACAATGAGCAGTTCTTC.

This clonotype was detected only a few times. V usage is TRBV4-3 and J usage is TRBJ2-7; D unresolved. CDR1 LGHNA and CDR2 YSLEER come from the germline V gene. Trimming shortened V by 1 base and J by 5 bases, and 9 bases separated the two germline ends. The CDR3 runs 13 residues. CDR3 loop: CASSQAGVDEQYF. DNA of the CDR3: TGCGCCAGCAGCCAAGCTGGGGTGGACGAGCAGTACTTC.

This clonotype came up many times. V usage is TRBV5-1 and J usage is TRBJ1-4; D not resolved. Trimming stripped 5 bases from V and 4 bases from J, with 12 bases between. The germline V gene encodes CDR1 SGHRS and CDR2 YFSETQ. This CDR3 is 14 amino acids long. CDR3 in DNA: TGCGCCAGCAGTTCTACAAACGGTAATGAAAAACTGTTTTTT. Amino acids: CASSSTNGNEKLFF.

V gene TRBV14 combines with J gene TRBJ2-5; TRBD1 might be the D (6 bases). The V end lost 3 bases, the J end lost 7 bases, and 15 bases lay between the germline ends. The CDR3 is made up of 14 amino acids. Germline CDR1 SGHDN, CDR2 FVKESK. The CDR3 nucleotides are TGTGCCAGCAGCCAGCAGGGGAACCTCGGGACCCAGTACTTC. Protein sequence: CASSQQGNLGTQYF.

The chain has TRBV12-3 or TRBV12-4 and TRBJ1-5; D not certain. Trimming removed 7 bases from V and 6 bases from J, with 19 bases in between. The CDR3 is 15 residues long. The CDR3 nucleotides read TGTGCCAGCACCAAAGCCCCGGACGGTGGTCAGCCCCAGCATTTT. It codes for CASTKAPDGGQPQHF.

This clonotype has at least ten counts. This rearrangement joins TRBV12-3 or TRBV12-4 to TRBJ2-1; the D gene could be TRBD1 or TRBD2 (5 bases each). The CDR3 sequence is 16 residues long. V lost 7 bases and J lost 0, with 16 bases in between. CDR3 coding DNA: TGTGCCAGCATACTAGGGGCACAGAGCTCCTACAATGAGCAGTTCTTC. Protein sequence: CASILGAQSSYNEQFF.

This clonotype was seen ten or more times. This chain uses TRBV4-1 with TRBJ1-3; D unclear. Germline CDR1 reads MGHRA; CDR2 reads YSYEKL. V was pared by 0 bases and J by 0 bases, with 6 bases between. The CDR3 spans 15 residues. CDR3 in amino acids: CASSQERSSGNTIYF. CDR3 in DNA: TGCGCCAGCAGCCAAGAGAGGAGCTCTGGAAACACCATATATTTT.

In its sample, this clonotype was seen a few times. V gene TRBV4-3 combines with J gene TRBJ2-1; D might be TRBD2 (5 bases). Deletions cut 0 bases from V and 3 bases from J, with 9 bases between. The CDR3 sequence is 15 residues long. Per germline, CDR1 LGHNA and CDR2 YSLEER. The CDR3 nucleotides are TGCGCCAGCAGCCAAGACCTCAGCGGCTACAATGAGCAGTTCTTC. Amino acids: CASSQDLSGYNEQFF.

This clonotype was counted between two and nine times. The V call is TRBV7-9, the J call TRBJ1-3; 7 nucleotides line up with TRBD1. Trimming cost V 3 bases and J 1 base; bases outside gene matches: 6. The CDR3 is 16 residues long. The germline V gene has CDR1 SEHNR and CDR2 FQNEAQ (reference sequence). In DNA, the CDR3 is TGTGCCAGCAGCTTCGGGACAGCAGGGTCTGGAAACACCATATATTTT. Its protein product is CASSFGTAGSGNTIYF.

The CDR3 region is CASSQVGGASITDTQYF. Here the CDR3 DNA reads TGCGCCAGCAGCCAAGTGGGGGGAGCGTCCATCACAGATACGCAGTATTTT. V usage is TRBV4-3 and J usage is TRBJ2-3; a weak D match, TRBD2 (6 bases). CDR1 is LGHNA and CDR2 is YSLEER in the germline V gene. CDR3 length equals 17 residues. Trimming took 1 base from V and 2 from J, leaving 16 bases between them.

This clonotype was counted ten times or more. This chain connects TRBV7-3 to TRBJ2-1; 7 bases line up with TRBD1. V shed 4 bases and J 3 bases; nucleotides not matched to a gene: 9. This CDR3 contains 16 residues. Germline V lookup: CDR1 SGHTA, CDR2 FQGTGA. The CDR3 coding sequence is TGTGCCAGCAGCTCTACGACAGGGATGGGCTACAATGAGCAGTTCTTC. Translating gives CASSSTTGMGYNEQFF. Complete variable domain (other parts from reference TRBV7-3 and TRBJ2-1): GAGVSQTPSNKVTEKGKYVELRCDPISGHTALYWYRQSLGQGPEFLIYFQGTGAADDSGLPNDRFFAVRPEGSVSTLKIQRTERGDSAVYLCASSSTTGMGYNEQFFGPGTRLTVL.

The gene calls are TRBV11-2 and TRBJ1-1; possibly TRBD1 for D (6 bases). The ends were cut back, 4 bases at V and 1 base at J, with 16 bases in the middle. In germline, CDR1 is SGHAT, CDR2 FQNNGV. The CDR3 loop spans 16 amino acids. The CDR3 DNA follows: TGTGCCAGCAGCTCCCCCGCAGGGGTTACGAACACTGAAGCTTTCTTT. Its protein is CASSSPAGVTNTEAFF.